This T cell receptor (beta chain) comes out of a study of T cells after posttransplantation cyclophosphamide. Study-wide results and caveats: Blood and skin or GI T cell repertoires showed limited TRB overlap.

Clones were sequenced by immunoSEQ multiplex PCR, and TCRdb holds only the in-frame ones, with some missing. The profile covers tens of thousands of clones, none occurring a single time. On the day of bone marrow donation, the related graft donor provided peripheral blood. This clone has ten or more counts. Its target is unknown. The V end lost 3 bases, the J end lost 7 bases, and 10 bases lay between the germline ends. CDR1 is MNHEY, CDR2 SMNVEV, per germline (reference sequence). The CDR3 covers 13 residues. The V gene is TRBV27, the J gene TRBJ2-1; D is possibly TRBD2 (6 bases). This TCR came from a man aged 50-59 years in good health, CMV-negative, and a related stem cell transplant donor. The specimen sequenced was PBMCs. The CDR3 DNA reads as TGTGCCAGCAGTTTTGTAGCGGAAAATGAGCAGTTCTTC. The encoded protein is CASSFVAENEQFF.